This passage covers 26 T cell receptor beta chains from one sample sequenced in a study of shared clonotypes between healthy human individuals. TCRdb's copy holds only in-frame clones and misses some; the assay was immunoSEQ multiplex PCR. The sample records some 2,400,000 clones, almost 96% being singletons. Sequencing was carried out using naive CD4+ T cells sorted from blood. Noted subset: CD45RA+ positively selected. Every receptor here comes from a man in his late teens or twenties in good health.

This chain connects TRBV29-1 to TRBJ1-1, with 8 bases identical to TRBD1. The CDR3 runs 12 residues. V dropped 7 bases and J dropped 5; count of bases not matched to a gene: 6. Germline V CDR1 and CDR2: SQVTM, ANQGSEA. The CDR3 loop reads CSAWTGKTEAFF. The CDR3 nucleotides read TGCAGCGCTTGGACAGGGAAGACTGAAGCTTTCTTT.

V and J are TRBV18 and TRBJ1-4; D unresolved. Germline-derived CDR1 and CDR2 are KGHSH and LQKENI. Trimming took 5 bases from V and 12 from J, leaving 13 bases between them. The CDR3 contains 12 residues. CDR3 sequence reads: CASSTYESELFF. In nucleotides, the CDR3 is TGTGCCAGCTCAACCTATGAGTCGGAACTGTTTTTT.

The CDR3 is CASSVSGRGTDEQFF. As DNA, the CDR3 is TGTGCCAGCAGCGTGAGCGGGAGGGGTACGGATGAGCAGTTCTTC. V usage is TRBV9 and J usage is TRBJ2-1, with 10 bases that match TRBD2. Looked up from germline, CDR1 is SGDLS and CDR2 is YYNGEE. The CDR3 has 15 residues. V gave up 2 bases and J gave up 8 bases; unmatched junction bases: 7.

Only one count was recorded for this clone. The rearrangement joins TRBV4-2 to TRBJ2-3; 9 bases fit TRBD2. Germline values: CDR1 LGHNA, CDR2 YNFKEQ. V shed 1 base and J 2 bases; nucleotides not matched to a gene: 4. CDR3 length: 16 amino acids. The CDR3 here is CASSQGRLAATDTQYF. The DNA of the CDR3 is TGTGCCAGCAGCCAAGGAAGACTAGCGGCCACAGATACGCAGTATTTT.

As for this clone: Other DNA variants within this sample encode the same CDR3. The V and J genes are TRBV30 and TRBJ2-1; D gene ambiguous. Germline V gives CDR1 GTSNPN, CDR2 SVGIG (reference sequence). Between the trimmed V and J ends, which lost 0 bases and 2 bases, there was a span of 11 bases. CDR3 size: 15 residues. The CDR3 loop reads CAWSVRAGAYNEQFF. The CDR3 nucleotides are TGTGCCTGGAGTGTACGGGCAGGAGCCTACAATGAGCAGTTCTTC.

This chain connects TRBV9 to TRBJ2-3, with D perhaps TRBD1 (5 bases). V shed 0 bases and J shed 3 bases, with 8 bases lying between them. CDR3 size: 14 residues. The germline gives CDR1 SGDLS, CDR2 YYNGEE. The CDR3 reads CASSVEGWTDTQYF. The CDR3 DNA reads TGTGCCAGCAGCGTAGAGGGGTGGACAGATACGCAGTATTTT.

The chain employs TRBV7-2 and TRBJ2-1, with 8 bases that match TRBD2. Germline trimming cut 3 bases from V and 4 bases from J; bases unmatched to any gene: 5. Germline values: CDR1 SGHTA, CDR2 FQGNSA. CDR3 size: 15 residues. The CDR3 sequence: CASSLGTSAYNEQFF. CDR3 sequence (DNA): TGTGCCAGCAGCTTGGGGACTAGTGCTTACAATGAGCAGTTCTTC.

This chain joins TRBV5-1 and TRBJ2-5, with TRBD1 identical over 7 bases. V was pared by 3 bases and J by 2 bases, with 4 bases of the junction left unmatched. Germline assignment: CDR1 SGHRS and CDR2 YFSETQ. CDR3 length: 14 amino acids. CDR3: CASSYGTAQETQYF. CDR3 coding DNA: TGCGCCAGCAGCTACGGGACAGCGCAAGAGACCCAGTACTTC.

The chain combines TRBV6-1 with TRBJ2-6, with TRBD1 matching over 12 bases. The CDR3 length is 18 residues. J gave up 3 bases and V 3 bases, and 6 bases lay outside the gene matches. In germline, CDR1 is MNHNS, CDR2 SASEGT. The CDR3 DNA reads as TGTGCCAGCAGTGACCGGGACAGGGGGCTAGGTGGGGCCAACGTCCTGACTTTC. It translates to CASSDRDRGLGGANVLTF.

The chain recombines TRBV12-2 with TRBJ1-6. TRBV12-2 is classified as a pseudogene. The CDR3 consists of 14 residues. CDR3 sequence reads: CASRLPPQHSPLHF. The CDR3, as DNA: TGTGCAAGTCGCTTGCCACCCCAGCACTCACCCCTCCACTTT.

The chain carries TRBV6-1 and TRBJ2-2; D gene ambiguous. Germline lookup yields CDR1 MNHNS and CDR2 SASEGT. V dropped 9 bases and J dropped 6 bases, with 17 bases sitting between them. The CDR3 is made up of 14 amino acids. CDR3 sequence: CASRVRWQPGELFF. CDR3 bases: TGTGCCAGTAGGGTCCGGTGGCAGCCCGGGGAGCTGTTTTTT.

The chain is built from TRBV5-4 and TRBJ1-1; 8 bases agree with TRBD1. J lost 1 base, V lost 5 bases, and 10 bases had no gene match. The CDR3 is 16 residues long. In germline, CDR1 is SGHNT, CDR2 YYREEE (reference sequence). The CDR3: CASRKGQGEGNTEAFF. In DNA, the CDR3 is TGTGCCAGCAGAAAAGGACAGGGCGAAGGGAACACTGAAGCTTTCTTT. The full variable domain, its missing parts supplied by reference TRBV5-4 and TRBJ1-1, is ETGVTQSPTHLIKTRGQQVTLRCSSQSGHNTVSWYQQALGQGPQFIFQYYREEENGRGNFPPRFSGLQFPNYSSELNVNALELDDSALYLCASRKGQGEGNTEAFFGQGTRLTVV.

This sequence joins TRBV30 and TRBJ2-7; 7 bases map to TRBD2. The V segment lost 2 bases and the J segment 4 bases; nucleotides outside the gene matches: 5. Germline CDR1 is GTSNPN and CDR2 is SVGIG (reference sequence). The CDR3 is 13 amino acids. Here the CDR3 DNA reads TGTGCCTGGAGTCCACGGGGGGTATACGAGCAGTACTTC. It encodes CAWSPRGVYEQYF.

V is TRBV9 and J is TRBJ2-7; perhaps TRBD2 as D (6 bases). This CDR3 has 14 residues. The V gene lost 1 base and the J gene lost 1 base, with 9 bases spanning the gap. Germline loops: CDR1 SGDLS, CDR2 YYNGEE. CDR3 protein: CASSVNAGSYEQYF. The CDR3 coding sequence is TGTGCCAGCAGCGTAAATGCGGGATCCTACGAGCAGTACTTC.

The chain carries TRBV7-9 and TRBJ1-4; D is undetermined. The V gene's germline CDR1 is SEHNR and CDR2 FQNEAQ (reference sequence). Trimming pared 1 base from V and 0 bases from J, leaving 12 bases between. The CDR3 extends over 17 amino acids. The DNA of the CDR3 is TGTGCCAGCAGCTTAGGGTCCTTGGCGACAACTAATGAAAAACTGTTTTTT. Its translation is CASSLGSLATTNEKLFF.

The chain uses TRBV28 and TRBJ2-7, with TRBD2 as a possible D gene (5 bases). Germline V CDR1 and CDR2: MDHEN, SYDVKM. Trimming shortened V by 2 bases and J by 2 bases, and 13 bases separated the two germline ends. CDR3 size: 15 residues. CDR3 in amino acids: CASSLGPTGAYEQYF. In DNA, the CDR3 is TGTGCCAGCAGTTTAGGACCAACCGGGGCCTACGAGCAGTACTTC.

The CDR3 DNA follows: TGTGCCAGTGGGTCAGGGAGGTACACTGAAGCTTTCTTT. Translated, it gives CASGSGRYTEAFF. The chain links TRBV7-9 to TRBJ1-1; D possibly corresponds to TRBD1 (5 bases). Germline V lookup: CDR1 SEHNR, CDR2 FQNEAQ (reference sequence). Trimming shortened V by 9 bases and J by 3 bases, and 14 bases separated the two germline ends. This CDR3 is built from 13 residues.

The rearrangement uses TRBV7-9 and TRBJ2-5; D might be TRBD2 (5 bases). The CDR3 has 14 amino acids. CDR1 SEHNR and CDR2 FQNEAQ come from the germline V gene (reference sequence). With 4 bases removed from V and 5 bases from J, the gap between germline ends came to 14 bases. This CDR3 is CASSSLYRGETQYF. DNA for the CDR3: TGTGCCAGCAGCTCCCTCTACCGCGGGGAGACCCAGTACTTC. Variable domain in full (rest from reference TRBV7-9 and TRBJ2-5): DTGVSQNPRHKITKRGQNVTFRCDPISEHNRLYWYRQTLGQGPEFLTYFQNEAQLEKSRLLSDRFSAERPKGSFSTLEIQRTEQGDSAMYLCASSSLYRGETQYFGPGTRLLVL.

The V and J genes are TRBV11-2 and TRBJ2-5; the match to TRBD2 covers 9 bases. V lost 1 base to trimming and J lost 2 bases; unmatched junction nucleotides: 8. CDR1 is SGHAT and CDR2 is FQNNGV in the germline V gene. This CDR3 is 17 amino acids long. The CDR3 DNA reads TGTGCCAGCAGCTTAGGGAGGACTAGCGTACTTCAAGAGACCCAGTACTTC. Its translation: CASSLGRTSVLQETQYF.

This chain uses TRBV7-2 with TRBJ2-5; no clear D. Germline V gene data show CDR1 as SGHTA and CDR2 as FQGNSA. The length of the CDR3 is 15 residues. The ends were cut back, 3 bases at V and 5 bases at J, with 16 bases in the middle. Here the CDR3 reads CASSLGWGFDETQYF. The DNA for the CDR3 is TGTGCCAGCAGCTTGGGATGGGGATTTGACGAGACCCAGTACTTC.

The V call is TRBV5-1, the J call TRBJ2-5, with TRBD1 matching 10 bases. The CDR3 contains 17 residues. V was clipped by 0 bases and J by 5 bases; unmatched bases: 10. Germline V gene data show CDR1 as SGHRS and CDR2 as YFSETQ. The CDR3 protein is CASSLGVWTGGKETQYF. The DNA of the CDR3 is TGCGCCAGCAGCTTGGGTGTTTGGACAGGGGGAAAGGAGACCCAGTACTTC.

The chain combines TRBV28 with TRBJ2-7; D is undetermined. The CDR3 sequence is 14 residues long. V was pared by 3 bases and J by 5 bases, with 14 bases between. The germline gives CDR1 MDHEN, CDR2 SYDVKM. The CDR3 DNA follows: TGTGCCAGCAGTTTTCGGCCGCTGGTAAACGAGCAGTACTTC. Protein sequence: CASSFRPLVNEQYF.

The genes are TRBV5-4 and TRBJ2-6; the D gene is possibly TRBD2 (5 bases). Trimming stripped 4 bases from V and 1 base from J, with 15 bases between. Germline V gene sequence: CDR1 SGHNT, CDR2 YYREEE (reference sequence). This CDR3 has 17 amino acids. CDR3 sequence reads: CASSPAGVRSGANVLTF. The DNA of the CDR3 is TGTGCCAGCAGCCCGGCCGGGGTTCGGTCTGGGGCCAACGTCCTGACTTTC.

J is TRBJ2-6 and V is TRBV5-6, with 7 bases that match TRBD1. CDR1 SGHDT and CDR2 YYEEEE come from the germline V gene. The CDR3 covers 19 residues. J was trimmed by 0 bases and V by 1 base; bases with no gene match: 10. In nucleotides, the CDR3 is TGTGCCAGCAGCTTGTCATCGGGACAGCTTCTCTCTGGGGCCAACGTCCTGACTTTC. Translating gives CASSLSSGQLLSGANVLTF.

The gene calls are TRBV6-6 and TRBJ2-4, with D perhaps TRBD1 (6 bases). Germline CDR1 and CDR2: MNHNY and SVGAGI (reference sequence). The CDR3 contains 12 residues. V was trimmed by 7 bases and J by 12 bases, leaving 16 bases between them. The CDR3 bases are TGTGCCAGCAATCTTATACAGGGCACTCAGTACTTC. Protein product: CASNLIQGTQYF.

The J gene is TRBJ2-1, the V gene TRBV11-2, with TRBD1 as a possible D gene (5 bases). V was trimmed by 2 bases and J by 5 bases, leaving 10 bases between them. Germline V lookup: CDR1 SGHAT, CDR2 FQNNGV. The CDR3 consists of 14 residues. The CDR3 protein is CASSLSGSDNEQFF. The CDR3 region has the DNA TGTGCCAGCAGCTTATCAGGGTCCGACAATGAGCAGTTCTTC. The variable domain in full, completed from reference TRBV11-2 and TRBJ2-1, reads EAGVAQSPRYKIIEKRQSVAFWCNPISGHATLYWYQQILGQGPKLLIQFQNNGVVDDSQLPKDRFSAERLKGVDSTLKIQPAKLEDSAVYLCASSLSGSDNEQFFGPGTRLTVL.